This entry features one T cell receptor beta chain sequence. These data are taken from a study of blood T cell repertoires in COVID-19. About the study: Samples came from the United States, Italy and Spain, spanning acute and convalescent COVID-19. T cells, B-cell-depleted T cells, or PBMCs provided the cDNA or gDNA that served as material.

The CDR3 covers 16 residues. V lost 0 bases and J lost 6, with 14 bases in between. CDR1 and CDR2 from the germline V gene are MGHRA and YSYEKL. In the authors' methods: The assay estimated nucleated cells by amplifying reference gene primers. Method: immunoSEQ multiplex PCR; TCRdb's copy keeps in-frame clones and lacks some. V and J calls and clone size come straight from that table; D and trimming were deduced from the DNA. The repertoire holds nearly 100,000 clones, about 81% seen once, with around a sixth in the top ten. Sequencing was done on a sample of peripheral blood. The chain uses TRBV4-1 and TRBJ2-2, with D possibly TRBD2 on 7 matching bases. This clonotype was sampled from a woman in her fifties or sixties with acute or convalescent COVID-19. CDR3 in amino acids: CASSQDGGARSGELFF. The CDR3 bases are TGCGCCAGCAGCCAAGATGGGGGGGCGCGGTCCGGGGAGCTGTTTTTT.